This is a list of T cell receptor beta chains from one sample in a study of T-cell reconstitution after alpha-beta-depleted transplantation in children. Each CDR3 protein gets one entry after TCRdb re-called the PCR reads with MiXCR. In the table there are about 540,000 distinct CDR3 sequences, 15% to 20% of which are singletons. The input for sequencing was PBMCs from the stem cell graft donor, taken from the stem cell graft. The receptors shown here come from a human donor who donated a stem cell graft to a child with acute lymphoblastic leukemia. Each CDR3 is given with its conserved first and last residue. A D gene is named only where the DNA matches it firmly. A row's size may be missing; if present it is once, few, many or a size class.

>few|TRBD2|TRBJ2-2|TRBV29-1|17
CSVGGLAGGPPTGELFF
TGCAGCGTAGGCGGACTAGCGGGAGGACCCCCCACCGGGGAGCTGTTTTTT
>few|TRBD1|TRBJ2-7|TRBV12-3/TRBV12-4|13
CASGTGGIYEQYF
TGTGCCAGCGGGACAGGGGGCATCTACGAGCAGTACTTC
>.|.|TRBJ2-7|TRBV7-2|13
CASSPSPASEQYF
TGTGCCAGCAGCCCCTCCCCCGCGAGCGAGCAGTACTTC
>few|TRBD2|TRBJ2-1|TRBV7-7|15
CASSPGTSQGNEQFF
TGTGCCAGCAGCCCGGGGACTAGTCAAGGCAATGAGCAGTTCTTC
>few|TRBD2|TRBJ2-3|TRBV9|16
CASSVDEAGVLDTQYF
TGTGCCAGCAGCGTAGACGAAGCGGGAGTGTTAGATACGCAGTATTTT
>.|.|TRBJ2-7|TRBV19|16
CASRPRGDPPSYEQYF
TGTGCCAGCCGACCACGGGGCGACCCCCCATCCTACGAGCAGTACTTC
>few|.|TRBJ1-5|TRBV27|16
CASSLWAELSNQPQHF
TGTGCCAGCAGTTTATGGGCAGAACTTAGCAATCAGCCCCAGCATTTT
>.|.|TRBJ2-5|TRBV12-3/TRBV12-4|15
CASSLVRDPGETQYF
TGTGCCAGCAGTTTAGTTAGGGATCCAGGAGAGACCCAGTACTTC
>.|TRBD2|TRBJ2-7|TRBV3-1|17
CASSQVGLAGGPLKQYF
TGTGCCAGCAGCCAAGTGGGACTAGCGGGAGGACCACTAAAGCAGTACTTC
>few|.|TRBJ2-7|TRBV7-8|15
CASSGPGLMVGEQYF
TGTGCCAGCAGCGGCCCGGGACTCATGGTCGGCGAGCAGTACTTC
>few|TRBD1|TRBJ1-1|TRBV29-1|15
CSAGTGLTMNTEAFF
TGCAGCGCGGGGACAGGGCTAACTATGAACACTGAAGCTTTCTTT
>.|TRBD1|TRBJ2-7|TRBV29-1|14
CSVAGQGASYEQYF
TGCAGCGTTGCCGGGCAGGGGGCGTCCTACGAGCAGTACTTC
>once|.|TRBJ2-1|TRBV5-1|16
CASSGETANSYNEQFF
TGCGCCAGCAGCGGGGAGACAGCTAACTCCTACAATGAGCAGTTCTTC
>.|.|TRBJ2-3|TRBV7-3|13
CASRAGTSDTQYF
TGTGCCAGCAGGGCCGGGACTTCAGATACGCAGTATTTT
>few|TRBD2|TRBJ2-5|TRBV4-1|14
CASSVAGPEKTQYF
TGCGCCAGCAGTGTAGCGGGCCCGGAGAAGACCCAGTACTTC
>.|.|TRBJ2-7|TRBV20-1|16
CSARDRAGRSSYEQYF
TGCAGTGCTAGAGATCGGGCGGGCAGATCGTCCTACGAGCAGTACTTC
>few|TRBD2|TRBJ2-1|TRBV7-9|15
CASSKPGTTYNEQFF
TGTGCCAGCAGCAAACCGGGGACTACGTACAATGAGCAGTTCTTC
>once|TRBD2|TRBJ2-1|TRBV11-1|16
CASGSFLAGGPNEQFF
TGTGCCAGCGGCTCCTTTCTAGCGGGAGGGCCGAATGAGCAGTTCTTC
>few|.|TRBJ2-5|TRBV30|15
CAWSAGTRVQETQYF
TGTGCCTGGAGTGCCGGGACAAGGGTTCAAGAGACCCAGTACTTC
>.|TRBD2|TRBJ2-5|TRBV20-1|14
CSAASGRASETQYF
TGCAGTGCTGCTAGCGGGAGGGCCTCAGAGACCCAGTACTTC
>few|.|TRBJ2-1|TRBV4-1|14
CASSQGLLGGEQFF
TGCGCCAGCAGCCAAGGGCTTTTGGGAGGTGAGCAGTTCTTC
>.|.|TRBJ1-1|TRBV30|13
CAWTRTVNTEAFF
TGTGCCTGGACCCGTACAGTTAACACTGAAGCTTTCTTT
>few|.|TRBJ2-1|TRBV7-8|16
CASSLGTPRAWNEQLF
TGTGCCAGCAGCTTGGGGACACCACGAGCTTGGAATGAGCAGCTCTTC
>.|.|TRBJ2-6|TRBV12-3/TRBV12-4|15
CASSLGVTGANVLTF
TGTGCCAGCAGTTTAGGGGTCACTGGGGCCAACGTCCTGACTTTC
>few|TRBD1|TRBJ1-2|TRBV5-5|14
CASSLGWTGGGYTF
TGTGCCAGCAGCTTGGGGTGGACAGGTGGAGGCTACACCTTC
>few|.|TRBJ1-2|TRBV9|16
CASSHQTRMFNYGYTF
TGTGCCAGCAGCCATCAAACCCGGATGTTTAACTATGGCTACACCTTC
>few|TRBD2|TRBJ2-1|TRBV5-1|17
CASSLGTSGRIHNEQFF
TGCGCCAGCAGCCTCGGGACTAGCGGGAGGATCCACAATGAGCAGTTCTTC
>few|TRBD2|TRBJ2-3|TRBV29-1|15
CSVDKREGPTDTQYF
TGCAGCGTTGACAAGCGGGAGGGCCCCACAGATACGCAGTATTTT
>few|.|TRBJ2-1|TRBV21-1|18
CASSTLQSAASSYNEQFF
TGTGCCAGCAGCACACTCCAGTCAGCGGCTAGCTCCTACAATGAGCAGTTCTTC
>.|TRBD2|TRBJ2-3|TRBV7-9|17
CASSLQPIAGDTDTQYF
TGTGCCAGCAGCCTCCAACCGATAGCGGGAGATACAGATACGCAGTATTTT
>.|.|TRBJ2-1|TRBV9|14
CASSLWAGHNEQFF
TGTGCCAGCAGCCTTTGGGCTGGCCACAATGAGCAGTTCTTC
>.|TRBD1|TRBJ1-2|TRBV5-1|13
CASSLDRGRSYTF
TGCGCCAGCAGCTTGGATAGGGGGCGTAGCTACACCTTC
>few|TRBD1|TRBJ1-1|TRBV6-5|14
CASSSKTGGTEAFF
TGTGCCAGCAGTTCAAAGACAGGGGGCACTGAAGCTTTCTTT
>few|.|TRBJ2-7|TRBV29-1|12
CSVAGDHCEQYF
TGCAGCGTCGCAGGGGACCACTGCGAGCAGTACTTC
>few|.|TRBJ2-1|TRBV29-1|14
CSVEEMSRGNEQFF
TGCAGCGTTGAAGAAATGAGCAGGGGCAATGAGCAGTTCTTC
>.|TRBD2|TRBJ2-7|TRBV27|16
CASSLGSSGLSYEQYF
TGTGCCAGCAGTTTAGGGTCTAGCGGCCTCTCCTACGAGCAGTACTTC
>many|.|TRBJ2-1|TRBV5-1|13
CASSLAVGNEQFF
TGCGCCAGCAGCTTGGCCGTAGGAAATGAGCAGTTCTTC
>few|TRBD2|TRBJ2-7|TRBV7-9|16
CASSLKTGGDPYEQYF
TGTGCCAGCAGCTTAAAGACGGGAGGGGACCCCTACGAGCAGTACTTC
>.|.|TRBJ2-7|TRBV20-1|15
CSAPYRRDYAYEQYF
TGCAGTGCCCCCTACAGACGGGATTACGCCTACGAGCAGTACTTC
>many|.|TRBJ2-1|TRBV5-1|15
CASSLVADSYNEQFF
TGCGCCAGCAGCTTGGTAGCGGACTCCTACAATGAGCAGTTCTTC
>few|.|TRBJ1-5|TRBV20-1|16
CSARTNLGGGNQPQHF
TGCAGTGCTAGGACTAACCTCGGAGGTGGAAATCAGCCCCAGCATTTT
>few|TRBD1|TRBJ2-2|TRBV5-1|16
CASSQRQGSNTGELFF
TGCGCCAGCAGCCAACGACAGGGATCGAACACCGGGGAGCTGTTTTTT
>few|TRBD1|TRBJ1-2|TRBV5-1|16
CASSRDRGSLGYGYTF
TGCGCCAGCAGCCGGGACAGGGGGTCTTTGGGCTATGGCTACACCTTC
>.|TRBD1|TRBJ2-7|TRBV5-1|17
CASSLEGWGTGGYEQYF
TGCGCCAGCAGCTTGGAGGGTTGGGGGACAGGGGGCTACGAGCAGTACTTC
>.|TRBD1|TRBJ2-2|TRBV12-3/TRBV12-4|15
CASSSNRGSTGELFF
TGTGCCAGCAGTTCCAACAGGGGGAGCACCGGGGAGCTGTTTTTT
>.|TRBD1|TRBJ1-2|TRBV20-1|14
CSAAGQGTRYGYTF
TGCAGTGCTGCAGGACAGGGAACCAGATATGGCTACACCTTC
>.|.|TRBJ1-1|TRBV12-3/TRBV12-4|14
CASSLSGAGTEAFF
TGTGCCAGCAGTTTATCGGGGGCAGGCACTGAAGCTTTCTTT
>few|TRBD2|TRBJ2-5|TRBV9|16
CASSVVGLAEKETQYF
TGTGCCAGCAGCGTAGTGGGACTAGCGGAAAAAGAGACCCAGTACTTC
>few|.|TRBJ2-7|TRBV4-1|13
CASSQEANYEQYF
TGCGCCAGCAGCCAAGAAGCGAACTACGAGCAGTACTTC
>many|.|TRBJ2-7|TRBV27|13
CASSLSSPYEQYF
TGTGCCAGCAGTTTATCTTCCCCCTACGAGCAGTACTTC
>many|.|TRBJ2-7|TRBV11-2|14
CASSLGSSSYEQYF
TGTGCCAGCAGCTTGGGCTCTAGCTCCTACGAGCAGTACTTC
>few|.|TRBJ1-1|TRBV6-4|14
CASSDGGENTEAFF
TGTGCCAGCAGTGACGGCGGGGAGAACACTGAAGCTTTCTTT
>.|.|TRBJ1-1|TRBV12-3/TRBV12-4|14
CASSPRDLRAEAFF
TGTGCCAGCAGTCCCCGGGACCTCCGCGCTGAAGCTTTCTTT
>few|.|TRBJ2-7|TRBV6-1|15
CASSPGGRGNYEQYF
TGTGCCAGCAGCCCCGGGGGGCGGGGGAACTACGAGCAGTACTTC
>few|.|TRBJ2-3|TRBV7-2|13
CASSWVLTDTQYF
TGTGCCAGCAGCTGGGTCCTCACAGATACGCAGTATTTT
>.|TRBD2|TRBJ2-7|TRBV11-2|16
CASSLASGVSSYEQYF
TGTGCCAGCAGCCTCGCTAGCGGGGTAAGCTCCTACGAGCAGTACTTC